This T cell receptor (beta chain) is from a study of T cells in Graves' hyperthyroidism and ophthalmopathy. This clonotype was seen repeatedly, ten times or more. A roughly 9.3 ml volume of fresh peripheral blood provided the PBMCs. The V and J ends lost 1 base and 5 bases respectively, with 11 bases between them. Germline CDR1 and CDR2: MGHRA and YSYEKL. The CDR3 runs to 14 residues. Amplified TCR beta CDR3 regions derived from RNA transcripts. The TCR CDR3 was amplified in a first-round RT-PCR using the HTBI primer set. TCRdb processed the multiplex PCR reads anew with MiXCR; each CDR3 protein has one entry. The sample records some 510,000 distinct CDR3 sequences, around 20% being singletons.

This TCR came from a young man with Graves' hyperthyroidism. This chain joins TRBV4-1 and TRBJ1-1; no firm D call. What was sequenced was blood. CDR3 bases: TGCGCCAGCAGCCAAGCATCTGGGTGGACTGAAGCTTTCTTT. This sequence encodes CASSQASGWTEAFF.